One sample yielded the 28 T cell receptor beta chains listed below, sequenced in a study of T cells in Graves' hyperthyroidism and ophthalmopathy. Researchers amplified the TCR beta CDR3 regions from RNA transcripts. A set of HTBI primers served as the primers for a first-round RT-PCR of the TCR CDR3. Using its own MiXCR run on the multiplex PCR reads, TCRdb lists one record per CDR3 protein. The table records around 700,000 distinct CDR3 sequences, around 20% of them present only once. Sequencing input: blood. The receptors stem from a woman aged 50 to 65 with Graves' hyperthyroidism that later progressed to Graves' ophthalmopathy.

This chain links TRBV6-1 with TRBJ1-2, with D tentatively TRBD1 (5 bases). CDR1 and CDR2 from the germline V gene are MNHNS and SASEGT. The germline V and J ends were trimmed by 4 bases and 8 bases, with 14 bases remaining between them. This CDR3 spans 13 amino acids. The CDR3 protein is CASSADSLRGYTF. The CDR3 DNA sequence: TGTGCCAGCAGTGCCGACAGCCTCCGGGGCTACACCTTC.

In regard to this clonotype: Sequence at one end of the junction differs from germline and may be a read error. The chain joins TRBV18 to TRBJ2-3, with 11 bases lining up with TRBD2. The CDR3 is 18 amino acids. Germline V gene lookup returns CDR1 KGHSH and CDR2 LQKENI. This CDR3 reads CANSPQGTSGTSTDTQYF. DNA of the CDR3: TGTGCCAACTCACCACAGGGGACTAGCGGAACTAGCACAGATACGCAGTATTTT.

This clonotype turned up a few times. V gene TRBV6-1 combines with J gene TRBJ1-1, with 7 bases that match TRBD1. J lost 1 base, V lost 7 bases, and 18 bases had no gene match. The length of the CDR3 is 18 residues. Looked up from germline, CDR1 is MNHNS and CDR2 is SASEGT. The CDR3 DNA sequence: TGTGCCAGCATCCTCTTTTATGGCGAGGGGGCGGGGAACACTGAAGCTTTCTTT. Its protein product is CASILFYGEGAGNTEAFF.

This clonotype was detected ten times or more. This chain connects TRBV10-3 to TRBJ2-3, with D tentatively TRBD2 (5 bases). This CDR3 is 15 amino acids long. CDR1 is ENHRY, CDR2 SYGVKD, per germline. V gave up 2 bases and J gave up 0 bases, with 9 bases separating them. In nucleotides, the CDR3 is TGTGCCATCAGTGAGACGGGAACTAGCACAGATACGCAGTATTTT. Translating it yields CAISETGTSTDTQYF.

CDR3 residues: CASSLAHGNYGYTF. The CDR3 DNA reads as TGTGCCAGCAGCTTAGCGCACGGGAACTATGGCTACACCTTC. The V call is TRBV7-8, the J call TRBJ1-2; unclear D gene. The V end was cut by 0 bases, the J end by 2 bases, with 7 bases between. CDR1 and CDR2 (germline): SGHVS, FQNEAQ. CDR3 length: 14 amino acids.

This clonotype was seen ten or more times. The chain combines TRBV7-9 with TRBJ1-3; no reliable D call. V was cut by 1 base and J by 0 bases, with 7 bases left in between. The CDR3 spans 15 residues. CDR1 SEHNR and CDR2 FQNEAQ come from the germline V gene (reference sequence). The CDR3 loop reads CASSLVGLSGNTIYF. Here the CDR3 DNA reads TGTGCCAGCAGCTTAGTTGGACTCTCTGGAAACACCATATATTTT.

This clonotype was seen repeatedly, ten times or more. The chain links TRBV2 to TRBJ2-2; no reliable D call. The germline V gene encodes CDR1 SNHLY and CDR2 FYNNEI. There are 15 residues in the CDR3. V lost 3 bases to trimming and J lost 4 bases, with 12 bases between them. In DNA, the CDR3 is TGTGCCAGCAGTGACGGCGAGTTGAGCACCGGGGAGCTGTTTTTT. Amino acids: CASSDGELSTGELFF.

This clonotype was detected only once. The J gene is TRBJ2-5, the V gene TRBV7-6; D is ambiguous. The germline gives CDR1 SGHVS, CDR2 FNYEAQ. This CDR3 is built from 15 residues. V lost 2 bases and J lost 3, with 13 bases in between. CDR3 residues: CASSLWPSAEETQYF. For the CDR3, the DNA is TGTGCCAGCAGCTTATGGCCCTCGGCTGAAGAGACCCAGTACTTC.

This clonotype was recorded many times. V is TRBV30 and J is TRBJ1-2; no clear D. V dropped 4 bases and J dropped 6 bases, with 24 bases sitting between them. Germline CDR1 reads GTSNPN; CDR2 reads SVGIG (reference sequence). This CDR3 region has 16 residues. CDR3 in DNA: TGTGCCTGGAAAAATATCCGCCCAGACTATCGAGATGGCTACACCTTC. Translated: CAWKNIRPDYRDGYTF.

The rearrangement joins TRBV7-2 to TRBJ1-2; D call uncertain. V was clipped by 3 bases and J by 5 bases, with 10 bases between them. The germline V gene has CDR1 SGHTA and CDR2 FQGNSA. The CDR3 runs 13 residues. CDR3 DNA: TGTGCCAGCAGCTTTAGTAGCCAGTATGGCTACACCTTC. It codes for CASSFSSQYGYTF.

In this sample, this clonotype turned up a few times. This rearrangement joins TRBV7-9 to TRBJ1-4; no firm D call. Trimming stripped 4 bases from V and 5 bases from J, with 17 bases between. The germline gives CDR1 SEHNR, CDR2 FQNEAQ (reference sequence). The length of the CDR3 is 16 residues. This CDR3 reads CASSSPSVATNEKLFF. As DNA, the CDR3 is TGTGCCAGCAGCTCTCCCTCGGTAGCGACCAATGAAAAACTGTTTTTT. Full variable domain (outside the CDR3, taken from reference TRBV7-9 and TRBJ1-4): DTGVSQNPRHKITKRGQNVTFRCDPISEHNRLYWYRQTLGQGPEFLTYFQNEAQLEKSRLLSDRFSAERPKGSFSTLEIQRTEQGDSAMYLCASSSPSVATNEKLFFGSGTQLSVL.

Turning to this clonotype: Since a much larger clone is just one base distant, this may be a read error. The chain links TRBV12-3 or TRBV12-4 to TRBJ1-2; tentative D call: TRBD1 (5 bases). CDR3 length equals 12 residues. V gave up 11 bases and J gave up 8 bases, with 18 bases separating them. In DNA, the CDR3 is TGTGCCGGCGGACCACGCAGGGAAGGCTACACCTTC. As protein: CAGGPRREGYTF.

This clonotype was counted only a few times. This chain connects TRBV11-2 to TRBJ2-7, with TRBD1 as a possible D gene (7 bases). Trimming took off 7 bases at V and 4 bases at J, with 20 bases between the two ends. The length of the CDR3 is 15 residues. Per germline, CDR1 SGHAT and CDR2 FQNNGV. As DNA, the CDR3 is TGTGCCAGCACCCTTGAACCCAGGGGGGAGTACGAGCAGTACTTC. Translation: CASTLEPRGEYEQYF.

The chain employs TRBV20-1 and TRBJ2-7, with D maybe TRBD1 (7 bases). CDR1 and CDR2 (germline): DFQATT, SNEGSKA (reference sequence). This CDR3 has 15 residues. Trimming took off 2 bases at V and 6 bases at J, with 20 bases between the two ends. The CDR3 reads CSARREGGGMREQYF. The CDR3 DNA reads as TGCAGTGCTAGACGGGAAGGGGGCGGGATGCGCGAGCAGTACTTC.

This clonotype was found many times. The gene calls are TRBV5-1 and TRBJ1-2; unclear D gene. Germline V CDR1 and CDR2: SGHRS, YFSETQ. With 4 bases removed from V and 5 bases from J, the gap between germline ends came to 12 bases. The CDR3 runs 13 residues. The CDR3 loop reads CASSPDDMYGYTF. The CDR3 DNA reads TGCGCCAGCAGCCCGGATGACATGTATGGCTACACCTTC.

Here the CDR3 DNA reads TGTGCCAGCAGCACAGGGTACGAGGATGGCTACACCTTC. Its protein product is CASSTGYEDGYTF. The chain uses TRBV6-1 and TRBJ1-2, with a weak D call TRBD1 (6 bases). The CDR3 length is 13 residues. Germline V gene sequence: CDR1 MNHNS, CDR2 SASEGT. Deletions cut 6 bases from V and 6 bases from J, with 14 bases between.

The chain joins TRBV10-3 to TRBJ2-3; D is unresolved. Trimming removed 8 bases at V and 0 bases at J, with 12 bases between. The length of the CDR3 is 14 residues. CDR1 and CDR2 (germline): ENHRY, SYGVKD. The CDR3: CAIRADTSTDTQYF. The CDR3 DNA follows: TGTGCCATCCGGGCAGATACTAGCACAGATACGCAGTATTTT.

This clonotype was seen at least ten times. The chain joins TRBV5-6 to TRBJ2-7, with D possibly being TRBD2 (5 bases). Germline values: CDR1 SGHDT, CDR2 YYEEEE. The CDR3 loop spans 12 amino acids. V shed 3 bases and J shed 4 bases, with 8 bases lying between them. CDR3 in amino acids: CASSSDYYEQYF. The CDR3, as DNA: TGTGCCAGCAGCTCCGACTATTACGAGCAGTACTTC. Full variable domain (remainder filled in from reference TRBV5-6 and TRBJ2-7): DAGVTQSPTHLIKTRGQQVTLRCSPKSGHDTVSWYQQALGQGPQFIFQYYEEEERQRGNFPDRFSGHQFPNYSSELNVNALLLGDSALYLCASSSDYYEQYFGPGTRLTVT.

This clonotype was counted at least ten times. The chain employs TRBV7-6 and TRBJ2-3; D possibly corresponds to TRBD2 (5 bases). Per the germline V gene, CDR1 is SGHVS and CDR2 is FNYEAQ. CDR3 size: 16 residues. V shed 0 bases and J shed 0 bases, with 10 bases lying between them. This chain's CDR3 is CASSLALWTSTDTQYF. Here the CDR3 DNA reads TGTGCCAGCAGCTTAGCGCTTTGGACTAGCACAGATACGCAGTATTTT.

This clonotype was found a few times. This sequence joins TRBV4-3 and TRBJ2-1; D is ambiguous. Germline V gives CDR1 LGHNA, CDR2 YSLEER. The V end was cut by 2 bases, the J end by 10 bases, with 21 bases between. This CDR3 region has 16 residues. CDR3 coding DNA: TGCGCCAGCAGCCAATCTCATTTCGGAGTCGGCAACGAGCAGTTCTTC. It translates to CASSQSHFGVGNEQFF.

This clonotype came up a few times. The V and J genes are TRBV20-1 and TRBJ2-4, with no clear D. CDR1 is DFQATT, CDR2 SNEGSKA, per germline (reference sequence). The CDR3 runs to 11 residues. Trimming took off 1 base at V and 6 bases at J, with 4 bases between the two ends. This CDR3 reads CSARVGNIQYF. As DNA, the CDR3 is TGCAGTGCTAGAGTGGGAAACATTCAGTACTTC.

This clonotype was counted a few times. The chain employs TRBV20-1 and TRBJ2-7, with 10 bases identical to TRBD2. The CDR3 covers 13 residues. The J segment lost 6 bases and the V segment lost 6 bases, leaving 8 bases of the junction unmatched. CDR1 is DFQATT, CDR2 SNEGSKA, per germline (reference sequence). CDR3 in amino acids: CSALWVAGGEQYF. For the CDR3, the DNA is TGCAGTGCCCTTTGGGTAGCGGGGGGCGAGCAGTACTTC.

The genes are TRBV7-6 and TRBJ1-6; D is undetermined. The germline V and J ends were trimmed by 2 bases and 10 bases, with 6 bases remaining between them. CDR1 is SGHVS and CDR2 is FNYEAQ in the germline V gene. The CDR3 consists of 12 residues. CDR3 loop: CASSLQYSPLHF. CDR3 bases: TGTGCCAGCAGCTTACAGTACTCACCCCTCCACTTT.

The sample holds a few counts of this clonotype. V is TRBV6-1 and J is TRBJ2-1; D remains ambiguous. The V gene lost 6 bases and the J gene lost 7 bases, with 19 bases spanning the gap. Germline-derived CDR1 and CDR2 are MNHNS and SASEGT. This CDR3 comprises 15 residues. The CDR3 coding sequence is TGTGCCAGCAGACCCGACCTAGTTTGGAAAAATGAGCAGTTCTTC. Residues: CASRPDLVWKNEQFF.

This chain connects TRBV6-5 to TRBJ1-2; 8 positions match TRBD1. The germline CDR1 and CDR2 sequences are MNHEY and SVGAGI. The CDR3 covers 14 residues. V lost 2 bases and J lost 3; bases outside the gene matches: 2. The CDR3 loop reads CASSYLTGDYGYTF. The CDR3 bases are TGTGCCAGCAGTTACCTGACAGGGGACTATGGCTACACCTTC.

This clonotype was seen ten or more times. V usage is TRBV18 and J usage is TRBJ2-2, with TRBD1 matching over 7 bases. After removal of 8 bases from V and 0 bases from J, the junction contained 3 bases not matched to a gene. There are 14 residues in the CDR3. Germline V gene data show CDR1 as KGHSH and CDR2 as LQKENI. The CDR3 loop is CASPTGANTGELFF. The CDR3 nucleotides read TGTGCCAGCCCAACAGGGGCGAACACCGGGGAGCTGTTTTTT.

At least ten counts were recorded for this clonotype. The rearrangement joins TRBV3-1 to TRBJ1-2; tentatively, D is TRBD1 (5 bases). Trimming took off 4 bases at V and 4 bases at J, with 16 bases between the two ends. CDR3 length: 15 amino acids. Germline lookup yields CDR1 LGHDT and CDR2 YNNKEL (reference sequence). CDR3 nucleotide sequence: TGTGCCAGCAGCCCAGCCAGCAGGACAACCTATGGCTACACCTTC. Encoded protein: CASSPASRTTYGYTF.

The V and J genes are TRBV7-9 and TRBJ2-4; TRBD2 agrees at 14 bases. The V gene's germline CDR1 is SEHNR and CDR2 FQNEAQ (reference sequence). The CDR3 runs 17 residues. V lost 8 bases, J lost 1 base, and 7 bases stayed unmatched. DNA for the CDR3: TGTGCCAGCGGCACGACTAGCGGGGGGGCGGCCAAAAACATTCAGTACTTC. Residues: CASGTTSGGAAKNIQYF.